This T cell receptor beta chain stems from a study of blood T cell repertoires in COVID-19. About the research overall: From the United States, Italy and Spain came samples of acute and convalescent COVID-19.

In germline, CDR1 is LGHDT, CDR2 YNNKEL (reference sequence). V lost 2 bases and J 0 bases, leaving 5 bases between the germline ends. The CDR3 length is 14 residues. Profiling relied on immunoSEQ multiplex PCR, and the TCRdb table lists in-frame clones only, not all of them. The table shows around 79,000 clones, with 85% to 90% occurring only once. This chain joins TRBV3-1 (or the pseudogene TRBV3-2) and TRBJ1-3; D remains unclear. This TCR derives from a man between 65 and 85 years old with active or convalescent COVID-19. The sequencing sample was made of peripheral blood. The CDR3 loop is CASSQMASGNTIYF. The CDR3, as DNA: TGTGCCAGCAGCCAAATGGCCTCTGGAAACACCATATATTTT.